This record concerns one T cell receptor beta chain sequence. Its antigen is still unknown. Base qualities are missing; no much larger clone stands one base away. The germline V gene encodes CDR1 ENHRY and CDR2 SYGVKD. Measured from the cysteine to the phenylalanine, the CDR3 is 15 residues long. Only the CDR3 part of the read is kept: 45 bases, read in frame from the first base. V is cut back by 6 bases and J by 1 base, with 7 bases in the junction unmatched. To test the sensitivity and accuracy of the pipeline, known numbers of KT2, a T cell clone whose TCR had already been sequenced, were spiked into unfractionated PBMC. KT2 cells were mixed with a fixed number of PBMC to create a range of KT2-to-PBMC ratios. The record originates from a study of quantifying T cell responses using KT2 cells listed by TCRdb under 2017. Broadly, across the study: RNA was DNase-treated and reverse transcribed with TCR alpha and beta constant-region primers, mostly using SuperScript III. Under optimum conditions, the efficiency of the T4 ligation step was estimated to be more than 9.5%. PCR2 was run as a SYBR Green qPCR and stopped at a predetermined fluorescence threshold to avoid over-amplification.

Paper-wide results and their limitations: Counts of KT2 alpha and beta sequences scaled linearly with input KT2 cell number over several orders of magnitude. Detection of KT2 sequences showed saturation at very high KT2 spike-in numbers. No side-by-side comparison of the pipeline with other TCR sequencing techniques was included in the study. KT2 sequences were detected down to the lowest spike-in tested, about one KT2 cell per 100,000 PBMC.

Library preparation used UMI-ligation and nested PCR. A single-stranded oligonucleotide carrying the Illumina SP2 sequence and a UMI was ligated to the cDNA 3' end using T4 RNA ligase 1. PCR1 ran 4 cycles (98°C 15 s, 69°C 30 s, 72°C 40 s); the beta primer was an equimolar mix of RC1.1 and RC1.2 covering TRBC1 and TRBC2. Starting at PCR2, the TCR alpha and beta chains were handled separately, and sample indices and Illumina adaptors were added. The UMI was composed of 12 random nucleotides, arranged as two hexamers separated by a spacer, and was positioned after an 8-base spacer. Libraries were sequenced on an Illumina MiSeq using v2 2x251 paired-end chemistry, with under 15 samples typically included per run. To increase diversity, 5-7% PhiX DNA was added to each sequencing library. In the authors' own workflow: The raw reads were converted into FASTQ with bcl2fastq and then demultiplexed by dual indices with Demultiplexor. V and J genes were assigned by Decombinator through tag matching that permitted a single base-pair mismatch. Using UMIs, Collapsinator corrected both sequencing errors and the frequency errors that come from PCR heterogeneity. CDR3Translator converted Decombinator identifiers into nucleotide sequence, translated that sequence into amino acids, and extracted CDR3 based on C- and N-terminal motifs. Each distinct KT2 TCR was counted as a cluster of KT2 sequences sharing one unique molecular identifier. Through fastp at Q25 and MiXCR, TCRdb rebuilt clones from the public reads, retaining in-frame beta chains. For every CDR3 protein sequence, its rows merge into one entry that carries the most common genes and DNA. The V and J calls were determined by TCRdb, not by the authors. Here the sample has tens of thousands of distinct CDR3 sequences; around a tenth occur a single time. The ten largest clones represent under 11% of the sample.

The sequence joins TRBV10-3 to TRBJ2-7, with 9 bases aligning to TRBD1. The source of this sequence is a human donor. The sample comprised PBMCs spiked with cells of the T cell clone KT2. The nucleotide sequence reads as follows: TGTGCCATCAGCCAGACAGGGGGATCGTCCTACGAGCAGTACTTC. It translates to CAISQTGGSSYEQYF.